This T cell receptor beta chain was profiled in a study of metastatic and nonmetastatic thyroid tumors. Study at large: Malignant and benign thyroid patients had repertoires compared in peripheral blood and tumor or nodule tissue.

CDR1 and CDR2 from the germline V gene are MNHEY and SVGEGT. The V gene end was trimmed by 2 bases and the J gene end by 4 bases; junction bases not matched to a gene: 12. This CDR3 has 18 amino acids. Original analysis: The distant-metastasis classifier for papillary thyroid cancer was built from CDR3 differences across clinicopathological groups. TCRdb re-called the PCR reads with MiXCR. The V and J calls and clone size come from TCRdb's table, not from the authors' own analysis. The table has approximately 25,000 clones, roughly 12% seen once; the top ten hold roughly an eighth. General study results and limits: A significant increase in TCR beta diversity was reportedly seen in malignant thyroid tumors relative to benign nodules, in blood and tumor.

There are many counts of this clone. Its specificity is not known. Every patient was untreated before thyroid surgery. The clonotype comes from a female donor with papillary thyroid cancer or a benign thyroid nodule (not recorded which). Some clones in this sample may be carry-over from other donors' samples. The V and J genes are TRBV6-2 or TRBV6-3 and TRBJ1-5, with TRBD1 matching 9 bases. Source material: blood. CDR3 in DNA: TGTGCCAGCAGTTACCGGGACAGGGATCCCAGTCGGAATCAGCCCCAGCATTTT. Translation: CASSYRDRDPSRNQPQHF.